A single sample gave rise to the 3 T cell receptor beta chains below, sequenced in a study of shared clonotypes between healthy human individuals. Libraries were prepared by immunoSEQ multiplex PCR; TCRdb keeps only in-frame clonotypes and omits some of them. The sample has millions of clones, 85% to 95% seen once. Sequencing input: naive CD4+ T cells sorted from blood. As to subset: CD45RA+ positively selected. The receptors derive from a man between 18 and 29 years old in good health.

This rearrangement joins TRBV5-4 to TRBJ1-2; TRBD1 is a possible D gene (6 bases). V was trimmed by 0 bases and J by 8 bases, leaving 20 bases between them. The CDR3 length is 16 residues. The germline CDR1 and CDR2 sequences are SGHNT and YYREEE (reference sequence). Here the CDR3 reads CASSLATLGGARGYTF. CDR3 nucleotide sequence: TGTGCCAGCAGCTTGGCGACGCTGGGGGGGGCGAGGGGCTACACCTTC.

A single count supports this clone. The gene calls are TRBV9 and TRBJ1-1, with 10 bases identical to TRBD1. This CDR3 is 15 amino acids long. CDR1 and CDR2 from the germline V gene are SGDLS and YYNGEE. After removal of 4 bases from V and 1 base from J, the junction contained 4 bases not matched to a gene. CDR3 sequence (DNA): TGTGCCAGCAGCCCAGGACAGGGGGGGAACACTGAAGCTTTCTTT. Translation: CASSPGQGGNTEAFF.

There are a few counts of this clone. CDR3 nucleotides: TGCGCCAGCAGCTTGTGGGCGGGCAGGGGGCAAGAGACCCAGTACTTC. Translated, it gives CASSLWAGRGQETQYF. The genes are TRBV5-1 and TRBJ2-5; TRBD1 matches at 7 bases. Trimming removed 1 base from V and 2 bases from J; junction bases left unmatched: 8. Germline lookup yields CDR1 SGHRS and CDR2 YFSETQ. The CDR3 totals 16 residues. Combining the CDR3 with reference TRBV5-1 and TRBJ2-5 gives the whole variable domain KAGVTQTPRYLIKTRGQQVTLSCSPISGHRSVSWYQQTPGQGLQFLFEYFSETQRNKGNFPGRFSGRQFSNSRSEMNVSTLELGDSALYLCASSLWAGRGQETQYFGPGTRLLVL.